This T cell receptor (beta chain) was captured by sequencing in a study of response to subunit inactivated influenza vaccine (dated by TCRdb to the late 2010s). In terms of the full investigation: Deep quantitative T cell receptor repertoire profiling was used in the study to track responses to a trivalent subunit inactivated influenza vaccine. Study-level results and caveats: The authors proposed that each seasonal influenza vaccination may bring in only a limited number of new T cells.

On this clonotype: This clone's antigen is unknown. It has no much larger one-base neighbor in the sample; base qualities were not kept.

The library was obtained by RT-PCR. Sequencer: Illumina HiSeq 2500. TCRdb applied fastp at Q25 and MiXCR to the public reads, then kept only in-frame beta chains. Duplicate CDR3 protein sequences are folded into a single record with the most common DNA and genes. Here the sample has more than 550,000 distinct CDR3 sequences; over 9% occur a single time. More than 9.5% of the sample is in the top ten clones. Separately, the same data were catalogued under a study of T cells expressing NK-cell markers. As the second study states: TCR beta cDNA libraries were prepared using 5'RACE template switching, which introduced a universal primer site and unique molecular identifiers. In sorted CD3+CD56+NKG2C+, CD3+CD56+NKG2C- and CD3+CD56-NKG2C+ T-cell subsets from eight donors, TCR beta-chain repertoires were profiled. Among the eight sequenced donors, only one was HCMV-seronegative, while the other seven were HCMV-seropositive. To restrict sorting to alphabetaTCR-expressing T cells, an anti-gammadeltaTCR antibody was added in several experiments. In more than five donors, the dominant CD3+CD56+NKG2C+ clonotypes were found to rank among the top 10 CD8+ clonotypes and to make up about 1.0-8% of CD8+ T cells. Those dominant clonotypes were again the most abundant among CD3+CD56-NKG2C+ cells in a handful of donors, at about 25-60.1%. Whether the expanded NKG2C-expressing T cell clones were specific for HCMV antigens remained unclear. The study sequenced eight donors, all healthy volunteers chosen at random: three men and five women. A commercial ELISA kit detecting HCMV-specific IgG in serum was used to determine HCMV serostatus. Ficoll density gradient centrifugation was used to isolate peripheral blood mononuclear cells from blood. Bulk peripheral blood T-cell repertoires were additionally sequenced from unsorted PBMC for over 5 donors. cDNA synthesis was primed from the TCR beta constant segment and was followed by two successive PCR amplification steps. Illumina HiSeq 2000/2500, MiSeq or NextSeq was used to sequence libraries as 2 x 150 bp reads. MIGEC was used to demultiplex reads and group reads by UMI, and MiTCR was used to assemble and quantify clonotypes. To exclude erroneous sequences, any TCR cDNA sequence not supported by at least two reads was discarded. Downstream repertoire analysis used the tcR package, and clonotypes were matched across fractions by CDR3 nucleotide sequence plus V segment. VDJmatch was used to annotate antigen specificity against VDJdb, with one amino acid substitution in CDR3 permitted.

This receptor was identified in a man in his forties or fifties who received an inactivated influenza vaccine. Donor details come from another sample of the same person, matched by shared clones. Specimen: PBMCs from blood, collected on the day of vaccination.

The CDR3 is CASSLVGGTSSFYEQYF. The nucleotides read TGTGCCAGCAGCTTAGTAGGAGGGACTAGCAGTTTCTACGAGCAGTACTTC. The receptor chain draws on TRBV7-2 and TRBJ2-7; 9 of the junction bases match TRBD2. CDR3 length: 17 amino acids, cysteine to phenylalanine. The kept DNA is CDR3 alone, 51 bases in frame from the first base. CDR1 SGHTA and CDR2 FQGNSA were looked up in the germline V gene. The germline V and J ends show losses of 1 base and 3 bases respectively, and no gene match explains 10 bases of the junction.